These 29 T cell receptor beta chains came from one sample sequenced in a study of cytomegalovirus exposure and HLA in healthy donors. PCR primers comprised 60 Vbeta and 13 Jbeta primers. Using immunoSEQ multiplex PCR, the repertoire was profiled, and TCRdb retains in-frame clones only, with some absent. The data show some 130,000 clones, with approximately 60% seen just once and 2% to 3% held by the top ten. Material for sequencing was PBMCs. All receptors come from a woman aged 40 to 55 in good health and CMV-seronegative.

This chain uses TRBV2 with TRBJ1-6; 7 nucleotides match TRBD1. Germline-derived CDR1 and CDR2 are SNHLY and FYNNEI. Trimming at V came to 5 bases and at J to 0 bases, leaving 4 bases not matched to a gene. This CDR3 contains 16 residues. The CDR3 loop reads CASSPDRSSYNSPLHF. The DNA for the CDR3 is TGTGCCAGCAGTCCGGACAGGAGCTCCTATAATTCACCCCTCCACTTT. Full variable domain (outside the CDR3, taken from reference TRBV2 and TRBJ1-6): EPEVTQTPSHQVTQMGQEVILRCVPISNHLYFYWYRQILGQKVEFLVSFYNNEISEKSEIFDDQFSVERPDGSNFTLKIRSTKLEDSAMYFCASSPDRSSYNSPLHFGNGTRLTVT.

The rearrangement uses TRBV9 and TRBJ2-5; 7 nucleotides agree with TRBD1. The CDR3 has 15 amino acids. Germline trimming cut 6 bases from V and 4 bases from J; bases unmatched to any gene: 12. The germline V gene encodes CDR1 SGDLS and CDR2 YYNGEE. CDR3 protein: CASTLQGVFGETQYF. DNA for the CDR3: TGTGCCAGCACCTTGCAGGGGGTATTCGGAGAGACCCAGTACTTC. The variable domain in full, with the rest retrieved from reference TRBV9 and TRBJ2-5, is DSGVTQTPKHLITATGQRVTLRCSPRSGDLSVYWYQQSLDQGLQFLIQYYNGEERAKGNILERFSAQQFPDLHSELNLSSLELGDSALYFCASTLQGVFGETQYFGPGTRLLVL.

The chain combines TRBV11-1 with TRBJ1-1; weak D call: TRBD1 (6 bases). The CDR3 contains 15 residues. In germline, CDR1 is SGHAT, CDR2 FQDESV (reference sequence). The V end was cut by 1 base, the J end by 3 bases, with 12 bases between. CDR3 DNA sequence: TGTGCCAGCAGCTTAGGCCGGACAGATTACACTGAAGCTTTCTTT. As protein: CASSLGRTDYTEAFF.

V and J are TRBV4-1 and TRBJ2-1; TRBD2 aligns across 7 bases. The CDR3 spans 16 residues. In germline, CDR1 is MGHRA, CDR2 YSYEKL. V dropped 3 bases and J dropped 2; count of bases not matched to a gene: 7. The CDR3 loop is CASSHDGGVTYNEQFF. DNA of the CDR3: TGCGCCAGCAGCCACGATGGGGGGGTCACCTACAATGAGCAGTTCTTC.

This chain joins TRBV9 and TRBJ2-3; D may be TRBD2 (6 bases). CDR1 and CDR2 (germline): SGDLS, YYNGEE. The CDR3 has 15 amino acids. Trimming cost V 4 bases and J 3 bases, with 15 bases left between them. The DNA for the CDR3 is TGTGCCAGCAGCACGACTAGATTGGTAACAGATACGCAGTATTTT. Translated: CASSTTRLVTDTQYF.

This clone appeared once. V gene TRBV19 combines with J gene TRBJ1-2; 9 nucleotides align to TRBD1. V trimming: 5 bases; J trimming: 1 base; junction bases outside the gene matches: 2. The CDR3 sequence is 14 residues long. CDR1 and CDR2 from the germline V gene are LNHDA and SQIVND (reference sequence). CDR3 DNA: TGTGCCAGTAGTCGGGGACAGGGTAACTATGGCTACACCTTC. Translation gives CASSRGQGNYGYTF.

CDR3 protein: CASSSYSGGATDTQYF. CDR3 sequence (DNA): TGTGCCAGCAGTTCGTATAGCGGGGGGGCCACAGATACGCAGTATTTT. This chain links TRBV6-5 with TRBJ2-3, with TRBD2 matching 11 bases. Germline trimming cut 4 bases from V and 2 bases from J; bases unmatched to any gene: 5. Germline-derived CDR1 and CDR2 are MNHEY and SVGAGI. The CDR3 is 16 amino acids.

The rearrangement joins TRBV28 to TRBJ2-3; D may be TRBD1 (5 bases). In germline, CDR1 is MDHEN, CDR2 SYDVKM. V gave up 6 bases and J gave up 1 base, with 11 bases separating them. This CDR3 has 14 amino acids. CDR3 residues: CASSLQGGTDTQYF. The CDR3 DNA reads as TGTGCCAGCAGCCTCCAAGGGGGCACAGATACGCAGTATTTT.

This clone was observed a handful of times. V and J are TRBV5-1 and TRBJ1-1, with a weak D call TRBD1 (6 bases). V lost 4 bases, J lost 1 base, and 11 bases lay in between. CDR1 SGHRS and CDR2 YFSETQ come from the germline V gene. This CDR3 has 14 residues. CDR3 nucleotide sequence: TGCGCCAGCAGCCAGGGGCACACGAACACTGAAGCTTTCTTT. It specifies CASSQGHTNTEAFF.

This clone was seen more than once but under ten times. The rearrangement uses TRBV7-9 and TRBJ2-7; D possibly corresponds to TRBD1 (5 bases). V was shortened by 5 bases and J by 6 bases, with 11 bases between the two germline ends. Looked up from germline, CDR1 is SEHNR and CDR2 is FQNEAQ (reference sequence). The CDR3 is 12 residues long. The CDR3 DNA reads TGTGCCAGCAGCCTTCAGGGTTTCGAGCAGTACTTC. The encoded protein is CASSLQGFEQYF. Complete variable domain (other parts from reference TRBV7-9 and TRBJ2-7): DTGVSQNPRHKITKRGQNVTFRCDPISEHNRLYWYRQTLGQGPEFLTYFQNEAQLEKSRLLSDRFSAERPKGSFSTLEIQRTEQGDSAMYLCASSLQGFEQYFGPGTRLTVT.

The chain combines TRBV10-3 with TRBJ2-4; D gene ambiguous. Germline CDR1 ENHRY, CDR2 SYGVKD. The CDR3 runs 15 residues. V was clipped by 3 bases and J by 3 bases, with 12 bases between them. CDR3 sequence (DNA): TGTGCCATCAGTGACCTATACGGTGACAAAAACATTCAGTACTTC. It codes for CAISDLYGDKNIQYF.

This clone was found a few times. The chain carries TRBV9 and TRBJ1-6, with 8 bases matching TRBD1. V was clipped by 2 bases and J by 2 bases; unmatched bases: 18. Germline loops: CDR1 SGDLS, CDR2 YYNGEE. The CDR3 has 21 residues. The CDR3 protein is CASSVGDRGQTRIPYNSPLHF. In DNA form, the CDR3 reads TGTGCCAGCAGCGTGGGAGACAGGGGACAAACTCGGATACCCTATAATTCACCCCTCCACTTT.

The V call is TRBV6-1, the J call TRBJ1-5; 8 bases are shared with TRBD1. This CDR3 has 14 amino acids. With 6 bases clipped from V and 6 bases from J, the junction kept 7 bases outside the gene matches. Germline values: CDR1 MNHNS, CDR2 SASEGT. CDR3 sequence: CASRLQGERQPQHF. As DNA, the CDR3 is TGTGCCAGCAGGCTACAGGGGGAGCGTCAGCCCCAGCATTTT.

This clone showed up just a few times. This rearrangement joins TRBV6-5 to TRBJ1-2; a possible D gene is TRBD1 (5 bases). V dropped 6 bases and J dropped 5 bases, with 16 bases sitting between them. CDR1 and CDR2 from the germline V gene are MNHEY and SVGAGI. The CDR3 runs to 14 residues. The CDR3 sequence is CASSPPGRAYGYTF. The DNA of the CDR3 is TGTGCCAGCAGCCCACCCGGCAGGGCATATGGCTACACCTTC.

The rearrangement uses TRBV6-5 and TRBJ2-1; TRBD1 aligns across 8 bases. The germline CDR1 and CDR2 sequences are MNHEY and SVGAGI. V shed 0 bases, J shed 8 bases, and the junction held 9 bases outside the gene matches. The CDR3 is 16 amino acids. This CDR3 reads CASSYSIQGAEDEQFF. The CDR3 nucleotides read TGTGCCAGCAGTTACTCCATCCAGGGGGCGGAGGATGAGCAGTTCTTC.

The chain employs TRBV15 and TRBJ2-7; D is perhaps TRBD1 (5 bases). Germline V gene sequence: CDR1 LNHNV, CDR2 YYDKDF (reference sequence). The CDR3 has 14 residues. The V gene lost 4 bases and the J gene lost 3 bases, with 13 bases spanning the gap. In DNA, the CDR3 is TGTGCCACCAGCATGATTCGCACAGGCTACGAGCAGTACTTC. It is translated as CATSMIRTGYEQYF.

V usage is TRBV5-1 and J usage is TRBJ1-1; D not resolved. The CDR3 is made up of 14 amino acids. Per germline, CDR1 SGHRS and CDR2 YFSETQ. Trimming shortened V by 5 bases and J by 1 base, and 12 bases separated the two germline ends. CDR3: CASRNLAGNTEAFF. The CDR3 DNA sequence: TGCGCCAGCAGAAACCTGGCGGGGAACACTGAAGCTTTCTTT.

This sequence joins TRBV19 and TRBJ1-5; 8 bases are shared with TRBD1. With 5 bases clipped from V and 4 bases from J, the junction kept 4 bases outside the gene matches. The germline V gene has CDR1 LNHDA and CDR2 SQIVND (reference sequence). CDR3 length: 14 residues. The CDR3 loop is CASSQDRVNQPQHF. The CDR3 bases are TGTGCCAGTAGTCAGGACAGGGTTAATCAGCCCCAGCATTTT.

This chain links TRBV29-1 with TRBJ1-1; 7 nucleotides line up with TRBD1. Germline V gene data show CDR1 as SQVTM and CDR2 as ANQGSEA. This CDR3 comprises 11 residues. With V trimmed by 1 base and J by 10 bases, 3 bases remained unmatched. The CDR3 DNA is TGCAGCGTTGAAGGGCCAGGGGGAGCTTTCTTT. This translates into CSVEGPGGAFF.

The rearrangement joins TRBV19 to TRBJ1-1; possibly TRBD1 for D (5 bases). The CDR3 length is 14 residues. CDR1 is LNHDA, CDR2 SQIVND, per germline (reference sequence). Trimming shortened V by 3 bases and J by 1 base, and 9 bases separated the two germline ends. This CDR3 reads CASSIDSRNTEAFF. DNA of the CDR3: TGTGCCAGTAGTATCGACAGCCGGAACACTGAAGCTTTCTTT.

CDR3 nucleotides: TGTGCCAGCAGGGGGGAGGTTGGCTACACCTTC. Its protein is CASRGEVGYTF. The V and J genes are TRBV2 and TRBJ1-2; a possible D gene is TRBD1 (5 bases). CDR3 length: 11 residues. CDR1 and CDR2 (germline): SNHLY, FYNNEI. V was clipped by 6 bases and J by 7 bases, with 9 bases between them.

This clone was recorded once. This sequence joins TRBV9 and TRBJ1-1; tentatively, D is TRBD1 (6 bases). Germline V gene lookup returns CDR1 SGDLS and CDR2 YYNGEE. The CDR3 totals 13 residues. V lost 2 bases to trimming and J lost 5 bases, with 10 bases between them. In DNA form, the CDR3 reads TGTGCCAGCAGCGTGGACAGTCAGACTGAAGCTTTCTTT. Translating it yields CASSVDSQTEAFF.

The chain uses TRBV7-9 and TRBJ2-7, with D possibly matching TRBD1 (7 bases). CDR1 and CDR2 (germline): SEHNR, FQNEAQ (reference sequence). V lost 4 bases and J lost 6, with 19 bases in between. This CDR3 has 15 residues. CDR3 amino acids: CASSSRGDRDSEQYF. Here the CDR3 DNA reads TGTGCCAGCAGCTCGAGGGGAGACAGGGACTCCGAGCAGTACTTC.

This clone has more than one count but fewer than ten. V and J are TRBV27 and TRBJ1-6; D is unclear. The V end lost 2 bases, the J end lost 8 bases, and 13 bases lay between the germline ends. Germline-derived CDR1 and CDR2 are MNHEY and SMNVEV (reference sequence). The CDR3 length is 15 residues. DNA of the CDR3: TGTGCCAGCAGTTTAATCGGCGACCTAGATTCACCCCTCCACTTT. It yields the protein CASSLIGDLDSPLHF.

The rearrangement links TRBV27 to TRBJ1-5; TRBD1 agrees at 7 bases. The germline V gene has CDR1 MNHEY and CDR2 SMNVEV (reference sequence). Trimming removed 8 bases from V and 3 bases from J; junction bases left unmatched: 7. The CDR3 runs 14 residues. CDR3 protein: CASGPGQDNQPQHF. The CDR3 region has the DNA TGTGCCAGCGGACCCGGACAGGACAATCAGCCCCAGCATTTT.

In this sample, this clone turned up a few times. V usage is TRBV6-5 and J usage is TRBJ2-7; a possible D gene is TRBD1 (5 bases). V lost 7 bases and J 0 bases, leaving 13 bases between the germline ends. Germline CDR1 reads MNHEY; CDR2 reads SVGAGI. The CDR3 is 14 residues long. The CDR3 reads CASKKTRASYEQYF. Written as DNA, the CDR3 is TGTGCCAGCAAGAAAACCAGGGCCTCCTACGAGCAGTACTTC.

This chain joins TRBV6-5 and TRBJ1-5, with D unresolved. CDR3 length: 13 residues. Germline V lookup: CDR1 MNHEY, CDR2 SVGAGI. Trimming took off 4 bases at V and 4 bases at J, with 8 bases between the two ends. The DNA of the CDR3 is TGTGCCAGCAGTTCCGGCGGGAATCAGCCCCAGCATTTT. Translating it yields CASSSGGNQPQHF.

This clone has more than one count but fewer than ten. The chain uses TRBV19 and TRBJ1-5; D is undetermined. The germline CDR1 and CDR2 sequences are LNHDA and SQIVND (reference sequence). V was trimmed by 5 bases and J by 5 bases, leaving 10 bases between them. This CDR3 has 13 amino acids. The CDR3 DNA reads TGTGCCAGTAGTCCACGGGTCGATCAGCCCCAGCATTTT. It yields the protein CASSPRVDQPQHF.

The CDR3 is CASTQIAGQGAYEQFF. As DNA, the CDR3 is TGTGCCAGCACCCAAATAGCGGGACAGGGGGCCTATGAGCAGTTCTTC. The rearrangement uses TRBV27 and TRBJ2-1, with 12 bases lining up with TRBD1. Germline V gene data show CDR1 as MNHEY and CDR2 as SMNVEV (reference sequence). CDR3 length: 16 residues. V lost 7 bases, J lost 8 bases, and 12 bases stayed unmatched.